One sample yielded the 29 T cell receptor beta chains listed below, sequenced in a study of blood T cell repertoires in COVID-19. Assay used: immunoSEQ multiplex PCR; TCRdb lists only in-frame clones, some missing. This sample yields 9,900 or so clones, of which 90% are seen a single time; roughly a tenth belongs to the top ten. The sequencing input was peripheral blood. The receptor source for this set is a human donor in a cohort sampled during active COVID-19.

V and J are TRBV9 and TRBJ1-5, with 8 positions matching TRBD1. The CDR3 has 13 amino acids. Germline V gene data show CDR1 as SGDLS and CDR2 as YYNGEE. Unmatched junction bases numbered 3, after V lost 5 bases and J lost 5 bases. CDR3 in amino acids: CASRTGVDQPQHF. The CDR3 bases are TGTGCCAGCAGGACAGGGGTTGATCAGCCCCAGCATTTT.

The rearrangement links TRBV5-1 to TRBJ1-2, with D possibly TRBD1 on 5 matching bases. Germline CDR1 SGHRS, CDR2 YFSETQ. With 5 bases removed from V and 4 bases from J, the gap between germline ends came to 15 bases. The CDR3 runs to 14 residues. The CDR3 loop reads CASRVRVASYGYTF. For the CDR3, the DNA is TGCGCCAGCAGAGTCAGGGTGGCAAGCTATGGCTACACCTTC.

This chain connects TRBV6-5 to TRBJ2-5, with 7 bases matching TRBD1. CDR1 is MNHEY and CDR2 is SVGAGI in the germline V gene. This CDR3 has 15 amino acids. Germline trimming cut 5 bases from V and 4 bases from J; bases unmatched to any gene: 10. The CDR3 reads CASSIYRGVGETQYF. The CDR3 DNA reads TGTGCCAGCAGTATTTACAGGGGCGTGGGAGAGACCCAGTACTTC.

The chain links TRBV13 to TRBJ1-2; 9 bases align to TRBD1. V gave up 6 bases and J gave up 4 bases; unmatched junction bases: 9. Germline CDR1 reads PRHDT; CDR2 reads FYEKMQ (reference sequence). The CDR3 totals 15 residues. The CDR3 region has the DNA TGTGCCAGCAGGACTTGGGACAGGGCCGGCTATGGCTACACCTTC. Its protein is CASRTWDRAGYGYTF.

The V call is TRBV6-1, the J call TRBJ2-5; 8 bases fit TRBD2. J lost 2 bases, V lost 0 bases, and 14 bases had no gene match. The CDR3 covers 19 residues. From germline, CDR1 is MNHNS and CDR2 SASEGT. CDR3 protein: CASSEAFLQGGGKQETQYF. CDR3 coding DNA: TGTGCCAGCAGTGAAGCTTTCTTACAGGGCGGGGGGAAGCAAGAGACCCAGTACTTC.

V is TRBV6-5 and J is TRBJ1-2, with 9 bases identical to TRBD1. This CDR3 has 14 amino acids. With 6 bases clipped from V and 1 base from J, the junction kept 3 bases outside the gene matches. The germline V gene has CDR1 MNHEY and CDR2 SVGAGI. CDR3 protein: CASSRDRVNYGYTF. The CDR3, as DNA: TGTGCCAGCAGCCGGGACAGGGTTAACTATGGCTACACCTTC.

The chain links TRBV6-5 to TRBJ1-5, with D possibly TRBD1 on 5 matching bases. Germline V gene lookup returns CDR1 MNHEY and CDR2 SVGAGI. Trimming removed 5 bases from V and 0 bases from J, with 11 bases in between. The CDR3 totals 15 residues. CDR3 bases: TGTGCCAGCAGTATGACCAGGGATAGCAATCAGCCCCAGCATTTT. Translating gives CASSMTRDSNQPQHF.

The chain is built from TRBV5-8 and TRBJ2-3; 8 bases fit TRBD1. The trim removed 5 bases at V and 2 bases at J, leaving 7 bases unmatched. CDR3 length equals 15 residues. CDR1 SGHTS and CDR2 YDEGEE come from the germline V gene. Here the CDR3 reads CASSRTGWDTDTQYF. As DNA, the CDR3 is TGTGCCAGCAGTAGGACAGGGTGGGACACAGATACGCAGTATTTT.

The chain's CDR3 is CASCITPQSLNEKLFF. In DNA form, the CDR3 reads TGTGCCAGCTGCATAACCCCACAGTCCCTGAATGAAAAACTGTTTTTT. The V call is TRBV6-6, the J call TRBJ1-4; D ambiguous. The V end was cut by 8 bases, the J end by 5 bases, with 21 bases between. The V gene's germline CDR1 is MNHNY and CDR2 SVGAGI (reference sequence). The CDR3 runs 16 residues.

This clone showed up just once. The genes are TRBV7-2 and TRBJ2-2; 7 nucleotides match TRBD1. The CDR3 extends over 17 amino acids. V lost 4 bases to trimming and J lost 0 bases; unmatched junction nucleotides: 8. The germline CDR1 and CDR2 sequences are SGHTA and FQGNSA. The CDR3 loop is CASSSPTGTANTGELFF. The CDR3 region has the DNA TGTGCCAGCAGCTCCCCGACCGGGACAGCGAACACCGGGGAGCTGTTTTTT.

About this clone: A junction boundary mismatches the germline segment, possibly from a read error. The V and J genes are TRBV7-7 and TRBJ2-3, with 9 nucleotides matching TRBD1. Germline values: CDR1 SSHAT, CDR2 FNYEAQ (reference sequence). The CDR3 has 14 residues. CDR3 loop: CASSPGTGSDTQYF. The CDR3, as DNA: TGTGCTAGCAGCCCCGGGACAGGGTCGGATACGCAGTATTTT.

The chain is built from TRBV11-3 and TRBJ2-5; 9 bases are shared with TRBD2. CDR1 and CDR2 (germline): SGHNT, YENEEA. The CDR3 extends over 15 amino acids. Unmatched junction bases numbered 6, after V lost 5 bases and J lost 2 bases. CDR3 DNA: TGTGCCAGCAGCAAAAGGGCGGGGGGGCAAGAGACCCAGTACTTC. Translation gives CASSKRAGGQETQYF.

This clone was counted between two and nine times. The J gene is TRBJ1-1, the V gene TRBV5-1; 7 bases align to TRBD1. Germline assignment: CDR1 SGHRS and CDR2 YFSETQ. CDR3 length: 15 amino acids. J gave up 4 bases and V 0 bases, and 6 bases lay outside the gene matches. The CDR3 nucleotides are TGCGCCAGCAGCTTGGCCCCGACAGGGACCACTGAAGCTTTCTTT. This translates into CASSLAPTGTTEAFF.

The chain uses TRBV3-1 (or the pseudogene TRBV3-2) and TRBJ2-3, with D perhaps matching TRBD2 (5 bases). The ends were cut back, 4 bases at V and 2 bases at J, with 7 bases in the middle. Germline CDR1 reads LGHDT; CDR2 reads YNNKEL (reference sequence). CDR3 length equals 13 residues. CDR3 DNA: TGTGCCAGCAGCCCCCGGGACACAGATACGCAGTATTTT. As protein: CASSPRDTDTQYF.

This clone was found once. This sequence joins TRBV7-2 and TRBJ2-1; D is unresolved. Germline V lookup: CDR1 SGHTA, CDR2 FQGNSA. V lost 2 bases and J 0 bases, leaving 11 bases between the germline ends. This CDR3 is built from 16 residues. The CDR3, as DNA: TGTGCCAGCAGCTTACGGTCGTCGAGCTCCTACAATGAGCAGTTCTTC. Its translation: CASSLRSSSSYNEQFF.

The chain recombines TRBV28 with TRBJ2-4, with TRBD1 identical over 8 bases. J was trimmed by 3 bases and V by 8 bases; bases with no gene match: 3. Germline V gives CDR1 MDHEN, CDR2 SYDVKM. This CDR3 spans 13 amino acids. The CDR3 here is CASLGQGKNIQYF. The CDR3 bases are TGTGCCAGCTTAGGACAGGGCAAAAACATTCAGTACTTC.

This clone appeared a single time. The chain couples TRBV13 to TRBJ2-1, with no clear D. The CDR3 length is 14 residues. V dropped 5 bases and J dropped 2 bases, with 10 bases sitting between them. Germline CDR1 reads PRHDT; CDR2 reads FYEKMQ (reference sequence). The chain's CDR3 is CASSPTSTYNEQFF. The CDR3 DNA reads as TGTGCCAGCAGCCCAACATCCACCTACAATGAGCAGTTCTTC.

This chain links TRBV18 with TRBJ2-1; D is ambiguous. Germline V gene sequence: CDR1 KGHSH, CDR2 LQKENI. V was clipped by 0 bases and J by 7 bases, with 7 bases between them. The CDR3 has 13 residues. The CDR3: CASSPPVANEQFF. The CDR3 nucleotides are TGTGCCAGCTCACCACCGGTGGCAAATGAGCAGTTCTTC.

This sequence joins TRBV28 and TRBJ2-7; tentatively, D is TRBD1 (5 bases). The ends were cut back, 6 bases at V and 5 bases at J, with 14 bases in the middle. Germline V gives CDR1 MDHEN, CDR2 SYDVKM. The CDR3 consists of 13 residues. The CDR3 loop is CASSLVGANEQYF. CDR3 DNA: TGTGCCAGCAGCCTGGTTGGGGCAAACGAGCAGTACTTC.

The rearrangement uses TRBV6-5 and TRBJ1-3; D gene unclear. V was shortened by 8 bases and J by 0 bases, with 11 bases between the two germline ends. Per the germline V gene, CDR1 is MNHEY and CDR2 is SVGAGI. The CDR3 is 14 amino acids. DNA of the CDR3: TGTGCCAGCTGTCATACCTACTCTGGAAACACCATATATTTT. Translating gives CASCHTYSGNTIYF.

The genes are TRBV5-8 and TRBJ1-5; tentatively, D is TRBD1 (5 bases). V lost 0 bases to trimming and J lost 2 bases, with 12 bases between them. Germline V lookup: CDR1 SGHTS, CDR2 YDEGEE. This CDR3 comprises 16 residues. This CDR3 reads CASSLAAGAGNQPQHF. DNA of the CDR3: TGTGCCAGCAGCTTGGCCGCTGGGGCCGGCAATCAGCCCCAGCATTTT.

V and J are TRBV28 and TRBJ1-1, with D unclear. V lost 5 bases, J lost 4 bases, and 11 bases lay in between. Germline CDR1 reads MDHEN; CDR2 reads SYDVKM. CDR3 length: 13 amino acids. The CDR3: CASSPRESTEAFF. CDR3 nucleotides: TGTGCCAGCAGTCCCCGAGAGTCCACTGAAGCTTTCTTT.

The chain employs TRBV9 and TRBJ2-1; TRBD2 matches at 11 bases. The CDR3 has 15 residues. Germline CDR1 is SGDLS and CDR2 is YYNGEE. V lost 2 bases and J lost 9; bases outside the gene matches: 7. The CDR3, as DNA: TGTGCCAGCAGCGTTAGCGGGGGGGCTTCGGTTGAGCAGTTCTTC. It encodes CASSVSGGASVEQFF.

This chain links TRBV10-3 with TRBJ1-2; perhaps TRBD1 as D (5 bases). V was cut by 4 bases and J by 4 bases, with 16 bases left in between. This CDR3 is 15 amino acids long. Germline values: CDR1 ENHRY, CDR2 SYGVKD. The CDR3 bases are TGTGCCATCAGTGTCACAGGCGGTGGTGTCTATGGCTACACCTTC. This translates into CAISVTGGGVYGYTF.

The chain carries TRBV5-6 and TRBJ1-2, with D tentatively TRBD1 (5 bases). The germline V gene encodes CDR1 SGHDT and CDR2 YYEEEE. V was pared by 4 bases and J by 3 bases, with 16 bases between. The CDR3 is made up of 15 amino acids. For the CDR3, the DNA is TGTGCCAGCAGCCCTTACGGGGGGTGGGACTATGGCTACACCTTC. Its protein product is CASSPYGGWDYGYTF. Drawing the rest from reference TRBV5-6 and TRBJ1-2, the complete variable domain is DAGVTQSPTHLIKTRGQQVTLRCSPKSGHDTVSWYQQALGQGPQFIFQYYEEEERQRGNFPDRFSGHQFPNYSSELNVNALLLGDSALYLCASSPYGGWDYGYTFGSGTRLTVV.

The CDR3, as DNA: TGTGCCAGTAACAGGGGGGTTGCGGAAGGCTACACCTTC. Encoded protein: CASNRGVAEGYTF. The chain couples TRBV19 to TRBJ1-2, with 8 bases fitting TRBD1. The CDR3 totals 13 residues. Germline CDR1 and CDR2: LNHDA and SQIVND (reference sequence). The V gene end was trimmed by 7 bases and the J gene end by 8 bases; junction bases not matched to a gene: 9.

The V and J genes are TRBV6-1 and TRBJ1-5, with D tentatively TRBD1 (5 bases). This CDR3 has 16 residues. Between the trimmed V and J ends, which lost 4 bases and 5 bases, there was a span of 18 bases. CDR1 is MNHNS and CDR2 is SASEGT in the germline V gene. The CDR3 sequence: CASSGRGGRVDQPQHF. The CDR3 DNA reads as TGTGCCAGCAGTGGACGGGGAGGCAGGGTGGATCAGCCCCAGCATTTT.

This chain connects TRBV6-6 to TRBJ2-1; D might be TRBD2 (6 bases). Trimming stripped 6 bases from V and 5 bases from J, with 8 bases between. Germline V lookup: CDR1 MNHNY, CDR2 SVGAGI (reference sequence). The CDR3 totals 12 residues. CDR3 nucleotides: TGTGCCAGCAGGGGGGGTGACAATGAGCAGTTCTTC. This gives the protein CASRGGDNEQFF.

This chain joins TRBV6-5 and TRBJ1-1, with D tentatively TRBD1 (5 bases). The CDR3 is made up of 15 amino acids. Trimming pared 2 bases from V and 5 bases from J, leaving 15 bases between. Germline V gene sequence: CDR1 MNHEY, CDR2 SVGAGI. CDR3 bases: TGTGCCAGCAGTTACGCGGGCGCGGGGGGGACTGAAGCTTTCTTT. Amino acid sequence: CASSYAGAGGTEAFF.